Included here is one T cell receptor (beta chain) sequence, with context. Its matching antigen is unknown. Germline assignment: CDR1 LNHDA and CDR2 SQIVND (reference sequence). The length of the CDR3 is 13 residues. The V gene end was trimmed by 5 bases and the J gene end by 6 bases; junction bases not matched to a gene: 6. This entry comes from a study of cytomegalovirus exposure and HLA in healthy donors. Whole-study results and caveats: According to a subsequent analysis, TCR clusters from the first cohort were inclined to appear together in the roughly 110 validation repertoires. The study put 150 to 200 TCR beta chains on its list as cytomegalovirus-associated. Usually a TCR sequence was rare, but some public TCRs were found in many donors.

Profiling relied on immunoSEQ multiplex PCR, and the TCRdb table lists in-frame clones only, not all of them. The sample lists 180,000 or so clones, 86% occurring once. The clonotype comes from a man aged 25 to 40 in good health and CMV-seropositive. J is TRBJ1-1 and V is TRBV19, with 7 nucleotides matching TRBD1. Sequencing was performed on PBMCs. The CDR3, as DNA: TGTGCCAGTAGTCCCAGGGGGGGGGCTGAAGCTTTCTTT. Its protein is CASSPRGGAEAFF.